The entry below describes one T cell receptor beta chain. The antigen is unknown. The sample comes from a study of T cell responses to AZD1222 COVID-19 vaccine. As for the study in general: The study pooled second doses at about 4 or about 12 weeks. Findings and limits, study-wide: Spike was spanned by vaccine-associated CD4 TCRs, with dominance at 160-218 and 743-854. Breadth and depth of Spike-specific TCRs rose after two AZD1222 doses. Baseline seropositivity characterized only a handful of AZD1222 recipients.

TCRdb keeps only in-frame clones here, not all; method: immunoSEQ multiplex PCR. Counted here are 170,000 or so clones, roughly nine tenths occurring once; the ten biggest clones make up less than 1.6%. The clonotype comes from an adult in good health. Sequenced here: peripheral blood, sampled on day 0 of AZD1222 vaccination.

CDR3 in DNA: TGCGCCAGCAGCTTGGCCCTAGGAGCGAACACCGGGGAGCTGTTTTTT. Translating it yields CASSLALGANTGELFF. The rearrangement uses TRBV5-1 and TRBJ2-2; no definite D call. The CDR3 is 16 residues long. Germline-derived CDR1 and CDR2 are SGHRS and YFSETQ. V lost 0 bases, J lost 0 bases, and 9 bases lay in between.